The source of this T cell receptor beta chain is a study of neurological immune-mediated disorders. Study-wide findings and caveats: No sharing of CDR3 amino acid sequences was observed among expanded clones across subjects, suggesting private repertoires in all groups. The study found the most TCR clonal expansion in HTLV-1-associated myelopathy and the least in multiple sclerosis, below healthy controls.

Maryland, USA blood bank volunteers served as healthy controls. The unsorted libraries were prepared from 2 million PBMCs (stored at -80 C). This clonotype came up many times. Its antigen is unidentified. Germline CDR1 SGDLS, CDR2 YYNGEE. Trimming shortened V by 3 bases and J by 2 bases, and 15 bases separated the two germline ends. The CDR3 is made up of 15 amino acids. In TCRdb, the 5' RACE reads were re-called with MiXCR into one record per CDR3 protein. The data contain roughly 30,000 distinct CDR3 sequences, over 10% of them singletons. This clonotype was obtained from a woman aged 55-69 years in good health. V is TRBV9 and J is TRBJ2-7; D tentatively fits TRBD1 or TRBD2 (5 bases each). Sequencing was carried out using PBMCs. The CDR3 region has the DNA TGTGCCAGCAGCGAGGGACGGAATCCCACCTACGAGCAGTACTTC. Protein: CASSEGRNPTYEQYF. The variable domain in full, with the rest retrieved from reference TRBV9 and TRBJ2-7, is DSGVTQTPKHLITATGQRVTLRCSPRSGDLSVYWYQQSLDQGLQFLIQYYNGEERAKGNILERFSAQQFPDLHSELNLSSLELGDSALYFCASSEGRNPTYEQYFGPGTRLTVT.